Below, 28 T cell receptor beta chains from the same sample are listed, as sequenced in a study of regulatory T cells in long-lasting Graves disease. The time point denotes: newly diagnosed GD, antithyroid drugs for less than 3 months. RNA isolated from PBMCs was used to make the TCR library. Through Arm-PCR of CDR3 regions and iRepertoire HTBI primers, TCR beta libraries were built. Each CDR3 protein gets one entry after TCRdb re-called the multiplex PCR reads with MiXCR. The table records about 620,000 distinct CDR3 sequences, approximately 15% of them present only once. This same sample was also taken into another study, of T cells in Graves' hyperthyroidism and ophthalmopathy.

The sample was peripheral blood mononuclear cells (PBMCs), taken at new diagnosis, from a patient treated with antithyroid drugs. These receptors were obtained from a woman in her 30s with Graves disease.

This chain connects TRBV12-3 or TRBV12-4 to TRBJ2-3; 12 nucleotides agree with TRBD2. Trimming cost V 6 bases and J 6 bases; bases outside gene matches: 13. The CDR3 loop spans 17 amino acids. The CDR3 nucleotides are TGTGCCAGCAGCTCCCCCCGACTAGCGGGAGTTGGGGATACGCAGTATTTT. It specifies CASSSPRLAGVGDTQYF.

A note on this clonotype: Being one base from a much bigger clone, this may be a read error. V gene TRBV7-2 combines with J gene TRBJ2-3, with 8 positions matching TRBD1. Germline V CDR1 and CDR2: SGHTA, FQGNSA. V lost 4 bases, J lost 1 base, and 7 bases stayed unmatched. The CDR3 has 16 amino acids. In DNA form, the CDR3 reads TGTGCCAGCAGCTCAGGGGCAGGGGGCCGCACAGATACGCAGTATTTT. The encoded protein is CASSSGAGGRTDTQYF.

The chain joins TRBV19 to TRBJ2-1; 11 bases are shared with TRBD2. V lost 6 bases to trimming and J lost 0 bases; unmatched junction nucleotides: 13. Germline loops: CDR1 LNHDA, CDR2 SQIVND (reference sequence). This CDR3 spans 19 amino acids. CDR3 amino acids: CASRRRVAGGLSSYNEQFF. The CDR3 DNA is TGTGCCAGTAGAAGAAGAGTAGCGGGAGGGTTGAGCTCCTACAATGAGCAGTTCTTC.

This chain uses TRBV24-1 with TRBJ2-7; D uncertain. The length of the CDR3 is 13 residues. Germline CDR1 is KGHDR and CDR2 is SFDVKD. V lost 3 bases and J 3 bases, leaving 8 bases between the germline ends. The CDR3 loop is CATSDGINYEQYF. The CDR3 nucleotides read TGTGCCACCAGTGATGGGATAAACTACGAGCAGTACTTC.

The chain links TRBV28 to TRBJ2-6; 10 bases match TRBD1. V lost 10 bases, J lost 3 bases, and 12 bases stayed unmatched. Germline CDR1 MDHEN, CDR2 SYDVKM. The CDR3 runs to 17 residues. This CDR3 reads CATLRQGAIYGANVLTF. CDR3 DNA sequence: TGTGCCACGCTTAGACAGGGGGCAATTTATGGGGCCAACGTCCTGACTTTC.

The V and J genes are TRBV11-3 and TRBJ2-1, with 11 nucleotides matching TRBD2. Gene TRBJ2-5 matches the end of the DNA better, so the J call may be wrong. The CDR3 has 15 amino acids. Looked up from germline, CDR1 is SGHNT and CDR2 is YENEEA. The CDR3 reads CASSSGVAGGETQYF. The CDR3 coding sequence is TGTGCCAGCAGCTCCGGGGTAGCGGGAGGGGAGACCCAGTACTTC.

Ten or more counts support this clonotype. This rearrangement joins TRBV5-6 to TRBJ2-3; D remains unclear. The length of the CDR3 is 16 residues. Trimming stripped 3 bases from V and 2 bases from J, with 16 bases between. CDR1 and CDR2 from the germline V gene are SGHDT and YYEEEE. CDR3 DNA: TGTGCCAGCAGCTCCCTGCATGCCGGACCCACAGATACGCAGTATTTT. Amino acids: CASSSLHAGPTDTQYF. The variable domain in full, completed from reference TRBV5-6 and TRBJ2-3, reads DAGVTQSPTHLIKTRGQQVTLRCSPKSGHDTVSWYQQALGQGPQFIFQYYEEEERQRGNFPDRFSGHQFPNYSSELNVNALLLGDSALYLCASSSLHAGPTDTQYFGPGTRLTVL.

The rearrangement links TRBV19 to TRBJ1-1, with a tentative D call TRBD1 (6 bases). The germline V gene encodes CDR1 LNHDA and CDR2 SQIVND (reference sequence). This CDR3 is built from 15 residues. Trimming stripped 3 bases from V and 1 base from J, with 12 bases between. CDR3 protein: CASSISAGQNTEAFF. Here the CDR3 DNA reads TGTGCCAGTAGTATTTCCGCGGGACAGAACACTGAAGCTTTCTTT.

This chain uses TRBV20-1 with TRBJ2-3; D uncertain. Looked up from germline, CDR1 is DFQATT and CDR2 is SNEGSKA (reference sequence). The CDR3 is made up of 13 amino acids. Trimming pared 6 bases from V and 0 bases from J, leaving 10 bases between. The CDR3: CSANLVSTDTQYF. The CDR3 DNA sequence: TGCAGTGCCAATCTCGTTAGCACAGATACGCAGTATTTT.

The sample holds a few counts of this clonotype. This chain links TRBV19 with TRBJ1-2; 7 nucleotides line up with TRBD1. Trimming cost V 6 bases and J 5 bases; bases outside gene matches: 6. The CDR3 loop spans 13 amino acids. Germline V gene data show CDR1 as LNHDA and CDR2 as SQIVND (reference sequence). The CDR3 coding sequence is TGTGCCAGTAGATCTCCGGGACAGTATGGCTACACCTTC. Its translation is CASRSPGQYGYTF.

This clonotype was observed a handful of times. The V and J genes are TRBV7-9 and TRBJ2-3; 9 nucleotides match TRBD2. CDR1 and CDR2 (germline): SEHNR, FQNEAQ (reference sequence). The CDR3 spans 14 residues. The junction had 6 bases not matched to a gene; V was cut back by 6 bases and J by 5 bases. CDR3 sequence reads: CASRAAGGGDTQYF. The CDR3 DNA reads TGTGCCAGCAGGGCGGCGGGGGGGGGAGATACGCAGTATTTT.

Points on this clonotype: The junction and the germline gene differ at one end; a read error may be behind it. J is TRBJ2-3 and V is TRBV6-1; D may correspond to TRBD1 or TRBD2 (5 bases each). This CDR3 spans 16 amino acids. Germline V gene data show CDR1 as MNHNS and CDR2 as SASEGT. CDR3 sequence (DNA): TGTGCCAGCAGCGAAGTAGGGACCCTGAGCACAGATACGCAGTATTTT. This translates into CASSEVGTLSTDTQYF.

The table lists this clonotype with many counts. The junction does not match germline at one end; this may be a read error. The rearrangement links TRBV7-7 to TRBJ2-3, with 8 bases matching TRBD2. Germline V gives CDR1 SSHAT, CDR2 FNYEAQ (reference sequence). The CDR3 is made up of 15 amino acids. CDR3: CASSPSGSSTDTQYF. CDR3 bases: TGTGCTAGCAGTCCGAGCGGGAGTAGCACAGATACGCAGTATTTT.

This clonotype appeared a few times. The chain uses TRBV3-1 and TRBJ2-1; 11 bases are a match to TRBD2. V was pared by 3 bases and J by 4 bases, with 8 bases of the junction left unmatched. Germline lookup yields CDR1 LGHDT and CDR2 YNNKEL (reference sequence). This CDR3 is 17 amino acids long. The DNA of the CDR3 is TGTGCCAGCAGCCAGGGGCCGGGACTAGCGGCATACAATGAGCAGTTCTTC. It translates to CASSQGPGLAAYNEQFF.

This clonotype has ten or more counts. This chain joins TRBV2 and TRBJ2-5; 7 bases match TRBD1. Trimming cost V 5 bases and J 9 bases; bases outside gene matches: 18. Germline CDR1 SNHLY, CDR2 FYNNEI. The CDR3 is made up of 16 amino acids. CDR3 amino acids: CASSTGTAVMGRAQYF. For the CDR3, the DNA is TGTGCCAGCAGTACGGGGACAGCCGTCATGGGAAGGGCCCAGTACTTC.

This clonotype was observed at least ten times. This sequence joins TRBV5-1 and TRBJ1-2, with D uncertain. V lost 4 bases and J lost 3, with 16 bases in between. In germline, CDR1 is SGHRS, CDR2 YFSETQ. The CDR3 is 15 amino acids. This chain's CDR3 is CASSARETVYYGYTF. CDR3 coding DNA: TGCGCCAGCAGCGCCCGGGAGACCGTCTACTATGGCTACACCTTC.

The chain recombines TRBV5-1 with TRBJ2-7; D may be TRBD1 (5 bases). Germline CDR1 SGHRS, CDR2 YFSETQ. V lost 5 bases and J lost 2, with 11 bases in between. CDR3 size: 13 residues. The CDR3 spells CASRQGFAYEQYF. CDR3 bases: TGCGCCAGCAGGCAGGGTTTTGCCTACGAGCAGTACTTC.

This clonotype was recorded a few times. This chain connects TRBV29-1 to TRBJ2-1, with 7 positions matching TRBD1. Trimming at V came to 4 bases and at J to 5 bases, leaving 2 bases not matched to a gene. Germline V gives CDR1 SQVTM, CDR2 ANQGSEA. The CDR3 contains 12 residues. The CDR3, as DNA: TGCAGCGTTGCACAGGGGAACAATGAGCAGTTCTTC. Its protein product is CSVAQGNNEQFF.

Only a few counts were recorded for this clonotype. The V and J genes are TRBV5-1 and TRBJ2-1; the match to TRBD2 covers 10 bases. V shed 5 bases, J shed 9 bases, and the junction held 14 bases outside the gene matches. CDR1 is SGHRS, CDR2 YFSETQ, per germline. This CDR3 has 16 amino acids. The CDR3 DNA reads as TGCGCCAGCAGTCGACAAATAATAGCGGGGGGTACTGAGCAGTTCTTC. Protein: CASSRQIIAGGTEQFF. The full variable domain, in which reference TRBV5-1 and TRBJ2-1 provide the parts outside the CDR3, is KAGVTQTPRYLIKTRGQQVTLSCSPISGHRSVSWYQQTPGQGLQFLFEYFSETQRNKGNFPGRFSGRQFSNSRSEMNVSTLELGDSALYLCASSRQIIAGGTEQFFGPGTRLTVL.

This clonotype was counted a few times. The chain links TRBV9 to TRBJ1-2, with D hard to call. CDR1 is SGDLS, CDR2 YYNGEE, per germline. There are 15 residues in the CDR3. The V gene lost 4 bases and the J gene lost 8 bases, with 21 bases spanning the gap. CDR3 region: CASSPQLAGMEGYTF. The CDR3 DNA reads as TGTGCCAGCAGCCCGCAACTAGCGGGGATGGAGGGCTACACCTTC.

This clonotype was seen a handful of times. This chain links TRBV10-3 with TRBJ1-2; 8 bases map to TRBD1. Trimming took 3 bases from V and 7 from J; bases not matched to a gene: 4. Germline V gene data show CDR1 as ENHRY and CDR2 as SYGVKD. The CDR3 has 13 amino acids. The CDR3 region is CAISDRGRVGYTF. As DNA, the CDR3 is TGTGCCATCAGTGACAGGGGGCGGGTTGGCTACACCTTC.

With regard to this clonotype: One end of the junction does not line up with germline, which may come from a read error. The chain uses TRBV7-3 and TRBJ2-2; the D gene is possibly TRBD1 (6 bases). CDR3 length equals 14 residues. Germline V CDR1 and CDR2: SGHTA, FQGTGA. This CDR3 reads CAGSSRGLGGELFF. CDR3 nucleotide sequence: TGTGCCGGCAGCTCCAGGGGATTGGGCGGGGAGCTGTTTTTT. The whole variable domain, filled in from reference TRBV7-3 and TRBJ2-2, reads GAGVSQTPSNKVTEKGKYVELRCDPISGHTALYWYRQSLGQGPEFLIYFQGTGAADDSGLPNDRFFAVRPEGSVSTLKIQRTERGDSAVYLCAGSSRGLGGELFFGEGSRLTVL.

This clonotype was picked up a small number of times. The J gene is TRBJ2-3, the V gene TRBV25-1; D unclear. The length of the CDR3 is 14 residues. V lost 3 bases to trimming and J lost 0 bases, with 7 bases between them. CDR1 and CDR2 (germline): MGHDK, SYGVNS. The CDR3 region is CASSDRSSTDTQYF. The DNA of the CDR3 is TGTGCCAGCAGTGACCGGTCTAGCACAGATACGCAGTATTTT.

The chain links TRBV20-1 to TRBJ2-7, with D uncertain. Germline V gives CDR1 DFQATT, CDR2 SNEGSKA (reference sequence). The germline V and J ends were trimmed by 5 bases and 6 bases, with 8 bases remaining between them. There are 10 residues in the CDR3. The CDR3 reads CSAVRLEQYF. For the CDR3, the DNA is TGCAGTGCTGTGAGGCTCGAGCAGTACTTC.

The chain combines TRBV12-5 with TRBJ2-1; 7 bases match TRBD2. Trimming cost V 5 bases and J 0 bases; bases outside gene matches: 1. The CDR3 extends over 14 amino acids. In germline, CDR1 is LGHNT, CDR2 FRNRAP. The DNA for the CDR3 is TGTGCTAGTGGTGCGGGAGTCTCCTACAATGAGCAGTTCTTC. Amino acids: CASGAGVSYNEQFF.

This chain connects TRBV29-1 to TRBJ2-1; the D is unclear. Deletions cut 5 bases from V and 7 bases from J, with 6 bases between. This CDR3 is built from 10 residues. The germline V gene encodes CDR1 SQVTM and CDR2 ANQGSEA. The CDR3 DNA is TGCAGCGTTCTCGGTAATGAGCAGTTCTTC. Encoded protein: CSVLGNEQFF.

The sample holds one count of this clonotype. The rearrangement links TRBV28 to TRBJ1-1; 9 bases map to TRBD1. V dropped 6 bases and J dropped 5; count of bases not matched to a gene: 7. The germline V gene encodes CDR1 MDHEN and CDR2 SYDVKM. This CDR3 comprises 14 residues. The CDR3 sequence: CASRSGQGITEAFF. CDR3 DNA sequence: TGTGCCAGCAGATCGGGACAGGGAATTACTGAAGCTTTCTTT.

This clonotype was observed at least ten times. The DNA for the CDR3 is TGTGCCAGCAGTGAGGCCAGGGAGGAAAAACTGTTTTTT. This encodes CASSEAREEKLFF. The chain carries TRBV2 and TRBJ1-4; TRBD1 might be the D (5 bases). Germline CDR1 reads SNHLY; CDR2 reads FYNNEI. The CDR3 is 13 amino acids. V was trimmed by 3 bases and J by 8 bases, leaving 10 bases between them.